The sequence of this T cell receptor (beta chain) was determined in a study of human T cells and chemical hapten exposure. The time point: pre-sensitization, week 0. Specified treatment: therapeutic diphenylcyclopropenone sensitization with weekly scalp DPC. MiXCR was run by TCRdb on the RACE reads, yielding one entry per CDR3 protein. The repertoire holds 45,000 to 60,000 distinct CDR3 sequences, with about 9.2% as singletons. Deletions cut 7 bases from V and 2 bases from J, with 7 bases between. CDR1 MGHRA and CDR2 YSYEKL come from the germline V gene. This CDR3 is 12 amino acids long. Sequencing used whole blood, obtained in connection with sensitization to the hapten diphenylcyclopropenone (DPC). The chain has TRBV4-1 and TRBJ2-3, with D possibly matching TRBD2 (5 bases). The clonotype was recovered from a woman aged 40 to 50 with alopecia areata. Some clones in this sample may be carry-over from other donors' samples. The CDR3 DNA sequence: TGCGCCAGCAAAGCGGACACAGATACGCAGTATTTT. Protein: CASKADTDTQYF.